These T cell receptor beta chains were read from a single sample in a study of cytomegalovirus exposure and HLA in healthy donors. Method: immunoSEQ multiplex PCR; TCRdb's copy keeps in-frame clones and lacks some. The sample has hundreds of thousands of clones, around 85% seen once. Specimen: PBMCs. These receptors all stem from a woman aged 25-40 years in good health and CMV-seropositive. Both conserved end residues are part of each CDR3. Each record gives: J gene, D gene, clone size, V gene, CDR3 DNA, CDR3 protein. The D gene is left open where the match is weak. The listing skips clone size in some rows; elsewhere it reads once, few, many or a size class.

J: TRBJ2-1
D: TRBD2
size: -
V: TRBV27
DNA: TGTGCCAGCAGTTTATCCCTAACTAGCGGTTCCTACAATGAGCAGTTCTTC
CDR3: CASSLSLTSGSYNEQFF

J: TRBJ1-5
D: TRBD1
size: -
V: TRBV6-6
DNA: TGTGCCAGCAGCGGGGGACAGGGGAGCAATCAGCCCCAGCATTTT
CDR3: CASSGGQGSNQPQHF

J: TRBJ1-5
D: TRBD1
size: few
V: TRBV7-8
DNA: TGTGCCAGCAGCCCCCGGAGCTCCGGGACAGGACGTAATCTCAATCAGCCCCAGCATTTT
CDR3: CASSPRSSGTGRNLNQPQHF

J: TRBJ2-5
D: TRBD2
size: -
V: TRBV7-9
DNA: TGTGCCAGCAGCTACGTAGCGGGAGAAAGTGAGACCCAGTACTTC
CDR3: CASSYVAGESETQYF

J: TRBJ2-6
D: TRBD1
size: -
V: TRBV6-1
DNA: TGTGCCAGCAGTGGAGGACAGGGCCTCTCTGGGGCCAACGTCCTGACTTTC
CDR3: CASSGGQGLSGANVLTF

J: TRBJ1-2
D: -
size: -
V: TRBV28
DNA: TGTGCCAGCAGTCGGTATGGCTACACCTTC
CDR3: CASSRYGYTF

J: TRBJ2-7
D: -
size: -
V: TRBV2
DNA: TGTGCCAGCAGCGGTCTAGTTGTAGCCTACGAGCAGTACTTC
CDR3: CASSGLVVAYEQYF

J: TRBJ1-2
D: TRBD1
size: -
V: TRBV18
DNA: TGTGCCAGCTCACCGATGACAGGGTCCGGGGTTGGCTACACCTTC
CDR3: CASSPMTGSGVGYTF

J: TRBJ2-1
D: -
size: -
V: TRBV28
DNA: TGTGCCAGCAGCCTTGTGAGGGTTGGGCAGTTCTTC
CDR3: CASSLVRVGQFF

J: TRBJ2-1
D: -
size: -
V: TRBV10-1
DNA: TGCGCCAGCAGTGCCGAGTTGAACGGTGAGCAGTTCTTC
CDR3: CASSAELNGEQFF

J: TRBJ1-2
D: -
size: -
V: TRBV19
DNA: TGTGCCAGTAGTATCCTCAAGGCGGCAACATCAACATCTGGCTACACCTTC
CDR3: CASSILKAATSTSGYTF

J: TRBJ2-7
D: -
size: -
V: TRBV11-2
DNA: TGTGCCAGCAGCTGGGGGGACGGGCCTCCTAACGAGCAGTACTTC
CDR3: CASSWGDGPPNEQYF

J: TRBJ2-3
D: TRBD2
size: once
V: TRBV7-9
DNA: TGTGCCAGCAGCATTCTAGCGGAACTCACAGATACGCAGTATTTT
CDR3: CASSILAELTDTQYF

J: TRBJ2-1
D: TRBD2
size: -
V: TRBV29-1
DNA: TGCAGCGTGGGAGGGGCGGGTACGAGCTCCTACAATGAGCAGTTCTTC
CDR3: CSVGGAGTSSYNEQFF

J: TRBJ2-7
D: TRBD2
size: -
V: TRBV10-3
DNA: TGTGCCGTAGGGACTAGCGGGAGTTTTGGGTCCTACGAGCAGTACTTC
CDR3: CAVGTSGSFGSYEQYF

J: TRBJ2-3
D: -
size: -
V: TRBV5-1
DNA: TGCGCCAGCTCAAGGGGTTCCGGGAGTACGCAGTATTTT
CDR3: CASSRGSGSTQYF

J: TRBJ2-7
D: -
size: few
V: TRBV28
DNA: TGTGCCAGCAGCACAACCTACGAGCAGTACTTC
CDR3: CASSTTYEQYF

J: TRBJ1-5
D: TRBD1
size: -
V: TRBV28
DNA: TGTGCCAGCAGTGGACAGGGGGCCGGTCAGCCCCAGCATTTT
CDR3: CASSGQGAGQPQHF

J: TRBJ2-1
D: TRBD2
size: -
V: TRBV6-5
DNA: TGTGCCAGCAGTTACGCGCCTAGCGGGAGTCTTGAGCAGTTCTTC
CDR3: CASSYAPSGSLEQFF

J: TRBJ1-1
D: -
size: -
V: TRBV28
DNA: TGTGCCAGCAGTTTTGTAATGAACACTGAAGCTTTCTTT
CDR3: CASSFVMNTEAFF

J: TRBJ2-7
D: -
size: -
V: TRBV28
DNA: TGTGCCAGCAGCCTGCCTGGAGTTCACGAGCAGTACTTC
CDR3: CASSLPGVHEQYF

J: TRBJ2-2
D: TRBD2
size: -
V: TRBV28
DNA: TGTGCCAGCAGTTTTGGGACTAGCGGGAGGTCCGGGGAGCTGTTTTTT
CDR3: CASSFGTSGRSGELFF

J: TRBJ2-1
D: TRBD2
size: -
V: TRBV25-1
DNA: TGTGCCAGCAGTGAAGCGGGAGGTGAGGATGAGCAGTTCTTC
CDR3: CASSEAGGEDEQFF

J: TRBJ1-2
D: TRBD1
size: -
V: TRBV19
DNA: TGTGCCAGTAGTATAGATATACAGGGGCACGGCTACACCTTC
CDR3: CASSIDIQGHGYTF

J: TRBJ2-1
D: -
size: -
V: TRBV6-1
DNA: TGTGCCAGCCGAAGGACTAACTACAATGAGCAGTTCTTC
CDR3: CASRRTNYNEQFF

J: TRBJ2-2
D: -
size: few
V: TRBV19
DNA: TGTGCCAGTAGGCAGACAGGTCGCACCGGGGAGCTGTTTTTT
CDR3: CASRQTGRTGELFF

J: TRBJ1-1
D: TRBD1
size: -
V: TRBV5-1
DNA: TGCGCCAGCAGCGAGGACAGGGGCACTGAAGCTTTCTTT
CDR3: CASSEDRGTEAFF

J: TRBJ2-3
D: TRBD2
size: -
V: TRBV6-1
DNA: TGTGCCAGCAGTGGGACTAGCGGACGCACAGATACGCAGTATTTT
CDR3: CASSGTSGRTDTQYF

J: TRBJ2-7
D: TRBD2
size: -
V: TRBV7-8
DNA: TGTGCCAGCAGCTTAAGTAGCGGGACTAGCTACGAGCAGTACTTC
CDR3: CASSLSSGTSYEQYF

J: TRBJ2-7
D: TRBD1
size: -
V: TRBV7-8
DNA: TGTGCCAGCAGCTTAGTTTTAGGGCAGGGGGTCTCCTACGAGCAGTACTTC
CDR3: CASSLVLGQGVSYEQYF

J: TRBJ1-2
D: -
size: -
V: TRBV6-5
DNA: TGTGCCTGCGACGGGTCCTATGGCTACACCTTC
CDR3: CACDGSYGYTF

J: TRBJ2-7
D: TRBD1
size: -
V: TRBV27
DNA: TGTGCCAGCAGGATTACAGGGGGAAACGAGCAGTACTTC
CDR3: CASRITGGNEQYF

J: TRBJ2-1
D: TRBD2
size: -
V: TRBV6-5
DNA: TGTGCCAGCAGTTACGGGACTAGCTCCTACAATGAGCAGTTCTTC
CDR3: CASSYGTSSYNEQFF

J: TRBJ2-1
D: -
size: -
V: TRBV5-1
DNA: TGCGCCAGCAGCTTGGCCGAACTCAACAATGAGCAGTTCTTC
CDR3: CASSLAELNNEQFF

J: TRBJ2-3
D: TRBD2
size: once
V: TRBV7-2
DNA: TGTGCCAGCAGCTTAGCACTAGCGAGGGGAGATACGCAGTATTTT
CDR3: CASSLALARGDTQYF

J: TRBJ2-7
D: -
size: -
V: TRBV27
DNA: TGTGCCAGCAGGCTTACAGGGTCCTACGAGCAGTACTTC
CDR3: CASRLTGSYEQYF

J: TRBJ2-3
D: TRBD2
size: -
V: TRBV29-1
DNA: TGCAGCGCCCCCGGGACTAGTGGGGGTTATACGCAGTATTTT
CDR3: CSAPGTSGGYTQYF

J: TRBJ2-3
D: -
size: -
V: TRBV6-1
DNA: TGTGCCAGCAGTGAAGTAGGGGACTCTCTGCAGTATTTT
CDR3: CASSEVGDSLQYF

J: TRBJ2-3
D: TRBD2
size: -
V: TRBV5-6
DNA: TGTGCCAGCAGCGGGGGACTAGCGGACACCACAGATACGCAGTATTTT
CDR3: CASSGGLADTTDTQYF

J: TRBJ2-5
D: TRBD1
size: -
V: TRBV10-3
DNA: TGTGCCGTGGGCCGGGGGACAGGGCAAGAGACCCAGTACTTC
CDR3: CAVGRGTGQETQYF

J: TRBJ2-7
D: -
size: few
V: TRBV27
DNA: TGTGCCAGCAGTTTCAGCTCCCGGAGGGAGCAGTACTTC
CDR3: CASSFSSRREQYF

J: TRBJ2-3
D: -
size: -
V: TRBV6-1
DNA: TGTGCCAGCACCACACAGAGGGCTAGCACAGATACGCAGTATTTT
CDR3: CASTTQRASTDTQYF

J: TRBJ1-2
D: TRBD1
size: -
V: TRBV6-4
DNA: TGTGCCAGCAGTCATGACAGGGGCGGTAACTATGGCTACACCTTC
CDR3: CASSHDRGGNYGYTF

J: TRBJ2-5
D: -
size: once
V: TRBV5-1
DNA: TGCGCCAGCAGCGCACGGACTATCTTGGGGGAGACCCAGTACTTC
CDR3: CASSARTILGETQYF

J: TRBJ1-1
D: -
size: -
V: TRBV28
DNA: TGTGCCAGCAGTTTACCCCTTAGTCACTTGTCTGAAGCTTTCTTT
CDR3: CASSLPLSHLSEAFF

J: TRBJ1-4
D: TRBD1
size: -
V: TRBV25-1
DNA: TGTGCCAGCAGTGCCCGGACAGGGACAACAGCAACTAATGAAAAACTGTTTTTT
CDR3: CASSARTGTTATNEKLFF

J: TRBJ2-1
D: -
size: -
V: TRBV6-6
DNA: TGTGCCAGCAGCCTTTTAGGGGCTTGGTTCTTC
CDR3: CASSLLGAWFF

J: TRBJ2-1
D: TRBD2
size: -
V: TRBV19
DNA: TGTGCCAGTAGTACTGGGAGGGAAGAGCAGTTCTTC
CDR3: CASSTGREEQFF

J: TRBJ1-2
D: TRBD1
size: -
V: TRBV30
DNA: TGTGCCTGGAGTGTACTTGTCAATCAGGGGGATGGCTACACCTTC
CDR3: CAWSVLVNQGDGYTF

J: TRBJ1-1
D: TRBD1
size: few
V: TRBV30
DNA: TGTGCCTGGACTACGGGACAGGGGATCACTGAAGCTTTCTTT
CDR3: CAWTTGQGITEAFF

J: TRBJ2-3
D: -
size: -
V: TRBV19
DNA: TGTGCCAGTAGTACCTCTACAGATACGCAGTATTTT
CDR3: CASSTSTDTQYF

J: TRBJ1-5
D: -
size: -
V: TRBV2
DNA: TGTGCCAGCAGTGAATTATCGGGGATCAATCAGCCCCAGCATTTT
CDR3: CASSELSGINQPQHF

J: TRBJ1-2
D: TRBD1
size: -
V: TRBV5-4
DNA: TGTGCCAGCAGTCCAGACAGGGGAGGCTATGGCTACACCTTC
CDR3: CASSPDRGGYGYTF

J: TRBJ2-7
D: -
size: -
V: TRBV7-6
DNA: TGTGCCAGCAGCTCACACAGACAGTCGGGCGAGCAGTACTTC
CDR3: CASSSHRQSGEQYF

J: TRBJ2-1
D: -
size: once
V: TRBV5-1
DNA: TGCGCCAGCAGCTTGGAAGCGGTATCCTACAATGAGCAGTTCTTC
CDR3: CASSLEAVSYNEQFF

J: TRBJ1-1
D: TRBD1
size: once
V: TRBV30
DNA: TGTGCACAAGCAACCGGGACAGGGGGCGGGACGAGCTTT
CDR3: CAQATGTGGGTSF

J: TRBJ1-4
D: -
size: few
V: TRBV29-1
DNA: TGCAGCGTTGAAAGGCAGGGAAAACTGTTTTTT
CDR3: CSVERQGKLFF